Below, 17 T cell receptor beta chains from the same sample are listed, as sequenced in a study of OX40 agonist ivuxolimab in advanced cancers. Method: immunoSEQ multiplex PCR; TCRdb's copy keeps in-frame clones and lacks some. The profile shows approximately 70,000 clones, around 88% of them singletons. The sequences come from CD4+ or CD8+ T cells sorted from blood, collected in a trial of the OX40 agonist ivuxolimab. All receptors derive from an adult with an advanced solid tumor such as melanoma, head and neck, liver or kidney cancer.

The chain employs TRBV11-2 and TRBJ2-1; TRBD1 is a possible D gene (6 bases). This CDR3 comprises 15 residues. Germline assignment: CDR1 SGHAT and CDR2 FQNNGV. V was pared by 4 bases and J by 3 bases, with 13 bases between. The DNA for the CDR3 is TGTGCCAGCAGCTCGGGACAAGGAATCTACAATGAGCAGTTCTTC. This gives the protein CASSSGQGIYNEQFF.

This clone occurred once. The chain combines TRBV18 with TRBJ2-7, with 12 bases matching TRBD2. The CDR3 sequence is 15 residues long. Germline values: CDR1 KGHSH, CDR2 LQKENI. V shed 6 bases and J 7 bases; nucleotides not matched to a gene: 10. CDR3 sequence reads: CASSPAVTSGSEQYF. CDR3 bases: TGTGCCAGCTCTCCGGCCGTGACTAGCGGGAGTGAGCAGTACTTC.

This chain uses TRBV19 with TRBJ1-3, with no clear D. There are 13 residues in the CDR3. Germline CDR1 and CDR2: LNHDA and SQIVND (reference sequence). Trimming removed 3 bases at V and 0 bases at J, with 3 bases between. The CDR3 DNA follows: TGTGCCAGTAGTATGGTCTCTGGAAACACCATATATTTT. As protein: CASSMVSGNTIYF.

The chain joins TRBV6-1 to TRBJ2-7, with a weak D call TRBD1 (6 bases). The CDR3 sequence is 13 residues long. With 3 bases removed from V and 6 bases from J, the gap between germline ends came to 12 bases. From germline, CDR1 is MNHNS and CDR2 SASEGT. In nucleotides, the CDR3 is TGTGCCAGCAGTGACAGGGGTTTTTTCGAGCAGTACTTC. It encodes CASSDRGFFEQYF.

This chain connects TRBV7-9 to TRBJ1-6; 8 bases align to TRBD1. V was pared by 3 bases and J by 10 bases, with 2 bases of the junction left unmatched. This CDR3 is built from 13 residues. Germline CDR1 and CDR2: SEHNR and FQNEAQ (reference sequence). The CDR3 here is CASSLGQESPLHF. The CDR3 nucleotides are TGTGCCAGCAGCTTGGGACAGGAGTCACCCCTCCACTTT.

A few counts support this clone. V and J are TRBV4-1 and TRBJ1-5, with D unresolved. V was shortened by 0 bases and J by 4 bases, with 13 bases between the two germline ends. The germline CDR1 and CDR2 sequences are MGHRA and YSYEKL. CDR3 length equals 16 residues. The CDR3 loop reads CASSQEAGSANQPQHF. The DNA for the CDR3 is TGCGCCAGCAGCCAAGAGGCGGGGTCGGCTAATCAGCCCCAGCATTTT.

The chain carries TRBV18 and TRBJ2-7; D call uncertain. CDR3 length: 14 amino acids. The germline V and J ends were trimmed by 3 bases and 2 bases, with 11 bases remaining between them. In germline, CDR1 is KGHSH, CDR2 LQKENI. The CDR3 is CASSPGDWAYEQYF. CDR3 nucleotides: TGTGCCAGCTCACCTGGAGACTGGGCCTACGAGCAGTACTTC.

This chain connects TRBV29-1 to TRBJ1-1, with TRBD1 as a possible D gene (5 bases). Germline CDR1 reads SQVTM; CDR2 reads ANQGSEA. This CDR3 is 13 amino acids long. V shed 8 bases and J shed 2 bases, with 15 bases lying between them. The CDR3 is CSLWGGINTEAFF. In DNA form, the CDR3 reads TGCAGCCTCTGGGGGGGTATCAACACTGAAGCTTTCTTT.

The J gene is TRBJ1-2, the V gene TRBV27; possible D gene TRBD1, 6 bases. Germline CDR1 MNHEY, CDR2 SMNVEV (reference sequence). The CDR3 spans 14 residues. Trimming removed 10 bases from V and 6 bases from J, with 21 bases in between. CDR3 loop: CATSLFTGKDGYTF. The CDR3 region has the DNA TGTGCCACCTCCCTATTTACAGGGAAGGATGGCTACACCTTC.

This chain uses TRBV27 with TRBJ2-7; D possibly uses TRBD1 or TRBD2 (5 bases each). This CDR3 contains 13 residues. The V end was cut by 6 bases, the J end by 4 bases, with 13 bases between. CDR1 is MNHEY, CDR2 SMNVEV, per germline (reference sequence). The CDR3 is CASSRRDGYEQYF. CDR3 bases: TGTGCCAGCAGCCGCCGGGACGGATACGAGCAGTACTTC.

Here the CDR3 reads CAISDRQALAFF. The CDR3 bases are TGTGCCATCAGTGATCGACAGGCCCTAGCTTTCTTT. The chain has TRBV10-3 and TRBJ1-1; D perhaps matches TRBD1 (6 bases). From germline, CDR1 is ENHRY and CDR2 SYGVKD. The CDR3 is 12 residues long. Trimming stripped 3 bases from V and 10 bases from J, with 12 bases between.

V usage is TRBV6-6 and J usage is TRBJ1-4, with TRBD1 matching over 9 bases. Germline CDR1 MNHNY, CDR2 SVGAGI (reference sequence). The V segment lost 4 bases and the J segment 8 bases; nucleotides outside the gene matches: 5. This CDR3 is built from 14 residues. CDR3 nucleotides: TGTGCCAGCAGTTTGGGACAGGGTTTCGAAAAACTGTTTTTT. It codes for CASSLGQGFEKLFF.

V gene TRBV27 combines with J gene TRBJ1-4; 7 bases agree with TRBD1. Germline trimming cut 10 bases from V and 4 bases from J; bases unmatched to any gene: 6. Germline CDR1 is MNHEY and CDR2 is SMNVEV (reference sequence). The length of the CDR3 is 13 residues. The CDR3 bases are TGTGCCACCCGACAGGGAAATAATGAAAAACTGTTTTTT. Protein product: CATRQGNNEKLFF.

About this clone: This same CDR3 is encoded by further DNA sequences in the sample. The rearrangement joins TRBV15 to TRBJ2-3, with D perhaps given as TRBD1 or TRBD2 (5 bases each). V was shortened by 4 bases and J by 6 bases, with 11 bases between the two germline ends. Germline CDR1 is LNHNV and CDR2 is YYDKDF (reference sequence). The CDR3 runs to 13 residues. The CDR3 DNA follows: TGTGCCACCAGCATGGGGGAGCGGGATACGCAGTATTTT. It specifies CATSMGERDTQYF.

V usage is TRBV12-5 and J usage is TRBJ2-5; the D gene is possibly TRBD2 (5 bases). The CDR3 extends over 12 amino acids. Germline V lookup: CDR1 LGHNT, CDR2 FRNRAP. V was trimmed by 6 bases and J by 7 bases, leaving 12 bases between them. The CDR3 bases are TGTGCTAGTGGCCCCCACCGGGGGACCCAGTACTTC. Translated: CASGPHRGTQYF.

The chain uses TRBV19 and TRBJ1-1, with a tentative D call TRBD1 (6 bases). The ends were cut back, 4 bases at V and 3 bases at J, with 12 bases in the middle. CDR1 is LNHDA, CDR2 SQIVND, per germline (reference sequence). The length of the CDR3 is 14 residues. The CDR3 coding sequence is TGTGCCAGTAGTACCAAAGGGGGTTACACTGAAGCTTTCTTT. Its translation is CASSTKGGYTEAFF.

This chain links TRBV5-4 with TRBJ2-5; TRBD2 might be the D (6 bases). The germline V gene has CDR1 SGHNT and CDR2 YYREEE (reference sequence). Between the trimmed V and J ends, which lost 6 bases and 5 bases, there was a span of 17 bases. The length of the CDR3 is 14 residues. The CDR3 here is CASNYGGTSETQYF. In DNA, the CDR3 is TGTGCCAGCAACTACGGAGGGACCTCGGAGACCCAGTACTTC. Combining the CDR3 with reference TRBV5-4 and TRBJ2-5 gives the whole variable domain ETGVTQSPTHLIKTRGQQVTLRCSSQSGHNTVSWYQQALGQGPQFIFQYYREEENGRGNFPPRFSGLQFPNYSSELNVNALELDDSALYLCASNYGGTSETQYFGPGTRLLVL.